This TCR beta chain was sequenced for a study of cytomegalovirus exposure and HLA in healthy donors (TCRdb year 2017). In the study overall: An earlier analysis of roughly 630 of the donors reported 250 to 350 Gb of sequence data and around 120 million unique TCR beta sequences from approximately 180 million T cells. An early release that covered roughly 600 HLA-typed donors contained about 290 gigabases of sequencing data and 65 million to 100 million unique TCR sequences. The genetic ancestry cluster associated with self-reported Caucasian donors included about 81% of the 398 genotyped donors. The study aimed to test whether signatures of past pathogen exposure could be identified by cataloging public T cell receptors. The study used immunosequencing to profile the T cell repertoires of 670 or so subjects and linked those repertoires to cytomegalovirus serostatus. Along with the approximately 700-subject first cohort, a separate validation cohort of over a hundred different subjects was used. High-throughput TCR immunosequencing, statistical association of individual TCRs with disease status, and machine learning were combined to predict cytomegalovirus infection status. In a later analysis, previously published TCR beta repertoires from several hundred donors were re-analyzed and high-resolution HLA genotyping was added so that TCR occurrence patterns could be studied. In the later analysis, no new phenotypic data were used to find candidate immune exposures; instead, reliance was placed on TCR beta sequences and their occurrence across donors. To decide whether each TCR beta V gene segment behaved as functional or pseudogenic, an earlier analysis of over 500 of the donors relied on high-throughput TCR beta sequencing. Donor age, sex, ethnicity and CMV serostatus were compiled together with the repertoire data. In a later genetic analysis, genome-wide SNP genotypes for about 65% of the roughly 670 donors were used, and that subset was treated as a discovery cohort. All discovery cohort repertoires had been generated using a single sequencing platform. HLA typing included class I and class II loci at four-digit resolution. Typing coverage differed by locus: A, B, C, DRB1 and DQB1 were typed in roughly 620-630 donors, DQA1 in about 550, DPA1 in 600 to 610, and DPB1 in 450 to 480. Four or five DR-DQ haplotypes were handled as single units for association and clustering because linkage in the cohort was strong. On average, over 200,000 unique TCR beta nucleotide sequences were sequenced per donor among 350 to 400 genotyped donors of the cohort, with roughly 18% of those sequences being non-productive. Study-wide findings and limitations: Because counts were too low, some 17 rarely observed V segments, including chromosome 9 orphons, were left out of the earlier analysis of some 600 of the donors. The classifier was reported to diagnose cytomegalovirus status with high specificity and sensitivity in both the original cohort and the validation cohort. Sequencing depth was assumed to be roughly uniform across donors in the presence/absence analyses, though that assumption may not hold. In an earlier analysis of some 550 of the donors, most TCR beta V segments were observed in productive rearrangements about 87% or about 30% of the time, broadly matching IMGT annotations. A further reported finding was that TCR beta sequences accurately predicted the HLA-A and HLA-B alleles for most subjects in the first cohort. Most CMV-associated TCR beta chains appeared to be HLA-restricted in a later analysis, and the HLA associations seemed to be driven largely by CMV exposure. A later analysis found that TCR association rates varied across HLA loci, with DRB1 alleles showing the most associated TCRs and HLA-C alleles the fewest. Linkage disequilibrium might explain the correlated functional status among segregating V segments, but an unknown experimental factor could not be excluded. Some IMGT-functional V segments, including TRBV6-2 and TRBV6-3, could not be distinguished by the 87-base-pair reads and were therefore excluded. A few of the identified cytomegalovirus-associated TCR beta chains were confirmed in vitro to be specific for cytomegalovirus antigens. An association between a missense DCLRE1C variant and V-gene and J-gene trimming of TCR beta chains was found in a later genetic analysis and replicated in an independent cohort. The study listed approximately 160 TCR beta chains as associated with cytomegalovirus. A later analysis found that HLA-associated TCR beta chains were more clonally expanded and had lower generation probabilities than equally common non-associated chains. HLA typing was unavailable for some donors at each locus, so association tests used only the typed subset. Immune exposure information for the cohort was limited to CMV serostatus. A cluster of highly shared sequence variants was judged likely to represent a technical artifact of the sequencing pipeline. When HLA alleles, especially DR and DQ, strongly co-occurred, attributing TCR associations to individual alleles was difficult. The authors suggested that the approach could potentially be generalized to other disease states and immunological phenotypes. A later genetic analysis reported fewer N-insertions in productive TCRs among donors in an Asian-associated ancestry cluster than the roughly 640-donor mean. In a later analysis, some 17,000 TCR beta sequences were associated with specific HLA alleles at a false discovery rate of 0.05. In this cohort, only TCR beta chains were sequenced, and detectable features were limited by the absence of alpha or paired-chain data. According to a later analysis, parvovirus B19, influenza, CMV and Epstein-Barr virus appeared linked to several top co-occurrence clusters. Most TCR sequences were observed very rarely across donors, whereas some public TCRs were present in many individuals.

Concerning this clone itself: It has no known antigen specificity.

Library preparation was by the immunoSEQ multiplex PCR assay. For the multiplex PCR, a mixture combining 60 forward primers for TCR Vbeta segments and 13 reverse primers for TCR Jbeta segments was used. The CDR3 region of rearranged TCR beta genes was amplified from genomic DNA by a multiplex PCR assay. The amplified TCR beta libraries were sequenced on the Illumina HiSeq System as 87-base-pair reads. From the authors' description of their analysis: In a later analysis, approximately 74 million unique TCR beta chains were counted across the 500 to 850 repertoires, and about 10 million of these chains were shared by at least two donors. Raw reads were error-corrected and collapsed into unique sequences by a nearest-neighbor algorithm in which closely related sequences were merged to remove PCR and sequencing errors. CDR3 sequences were aligned to IMGT reference sequences to assign V, D and J gene segments. For a sequence to be retained, a match of at least six nucleotides was required to both a V gene segment and a J gene segment. Rearrangements were called productive when the CDR3 lacked stop codons and stayed in frame with V and J; all others were non-productive. Following IMGT convention, CDR3 was defined as the stretch from the second conserved V-encoded cysteine up to the conserved J-encoded phenylalanine. In an earlier analysis of 587 of the donors, sequences lacking an unambiguous match to a single V gene segment were excluded. In an earlier analysis of about 590 of the donors, a V segment was called functional when productive rearrangements were above 56.7%, and segregating when the standard deviation between donors exceeded 5%. A statistical classification framework was built to diagnose cytomegalovirus status from the catalog of TCR beta chain sequences. A later analysis assigned V and J genes by comparing TCR nucleotide sequences with IMGT/GENE-DB human TR gene sequences. Using the TCRdist pipeline, a later analysis assigned CDR3 sequences along with most-parsimonious VDJ recombination scenarios. In a later analysis, each TCR beta chain was defined by its CDR3 amino acid sequence together with its V-gene family, and reads without a unique V-gene family were excluded. A later analysis removed 500 to 600 highly shared, low-generation-probability nucleotide sequences to deal with suspected cross-contamination and a sequencing artifact. In a later analysis, a clonal expansion index was calculated for each public chain from normalized within-repertoire ranks of inferred template counts. Generation probabilities in a later analysis came from a VDJ recombination model fitted to out-of-frame rearrangements, and those results were checked against IGoR. In a later analysis, TCR-TCR, TCR-HLA and TCR-CMV co-occurrence was scored with hypergeometric tests, and a repertoire-size bias correction was applied to TCR pairs. False discovery rates were estimated in a later analysis by permuting HLA or CMV assignments 20 times. In a later analysis, co-occurring TCRs were grouped with DBSCAN, and TCRdist sequence similarity was added when clustering was performed within HLA-allele-positive subsets. For co-occurrence clustering, repertoires with fewer than 30,000 or more than 120,000 public chains were excluded, along with a handful of repertoires with anomalous nucleotide sharing. Sourced from immuneACCESS, this table was stored by TCRdb with only in-frame sequences that have V and J called. A share of the clones is absent; for the studies checked, an unresolved V gene accounts for under half, and the remainder has no known explanation. The V and J calls and clone size come from that table; D and trimming were worked out from the DNA. This sample's records show 70,000 or so clones. Of the sample, approximately 5% falls within the top ten clones.

CDR1 and CDR2 (SNHLY, FYNNEI) derive from the germline V gene. Inclusive of the bounding cysteine and phenylalanine, the CDR3 is 15 residues long. CDR3 DNA is the only sequence kept; it has 45 bases, read in frame from the first base. In total, 666 healthy bone marrow donors made up the cohort. At the time of sampling, all cohort members were nominally healthy, though unrecorded immune exposures were likely present. The donor tested CMV seronegative, placing the donor among the 350 or so seronegative members of the cohort. Each donor provided a peripheral blood sample, and peripheral blood mononuclear cells were used for TCR beta sequencing. The Qiagen DNeasy Blood Extraction Kit was used to extract genomic DNA from the blood cell samples.

Recombination connected TRBV2 to TRBJ2-5, and TRBD1 aligns with 7 junction nucleotides. The assigned J gene may be wrong: the sequence end matches TRBJ2-7 better. Sequenced input: PBMCs. The TCR originated in a man in his forties in good health and CMV-seronegative. Read as DNA, the sequence is TGTGCCAGCAGTGCAGACAGGGAACGGTCCTACGAGCAGTACTTC. This is translated as CASSADRERSYEQYF.